This T cell receptor beta chain was captured in a study of shared T cell receptors in the human thymus (dated by TCRdb to about 2021). Study-level background: The study investigated the way shared, self-reactive T-cell receptor alpha chains are produced in the human thymus.

Worth noting for this clone: The specificity of this receptor is unknown. Qualities for individual bases were not recorded, and no much larger clone is one base off.

The junction shows trimming of 6 bases on V and 1 base on J, plus 19 bases between the germline ends. Measured from the cysteine to the phenylalanine, the CDR3 is 16 residues long. Only CDR3 DNA is held: 48 bases, read in frame from base 1. CDR1 MNHNY and CDR2 SVGAGI are derived from the germline V gene (reference sequence). The library was made by the immunoSEQ multiplex PCR assay. TCRdb's version of the immuneACCESS table is confined to in-frame rearrangements and falls short of the full clone set. An unresolved V gene accounts for under half of the shortfall where checked; the remainder is of unknown origin. The sample profile shows about 730,000 clones; 80% to 90% of them were found once. Under 0.012% of the sample rests with the top ten. These same data were also listed under a study on human thymus T cells. As that second study puts it: Donors were immunologically healthy infants undergoing open corrective cardiac surgery for congenital heart defects in Finland. The thymus tissue came from surgical resects taken out during corrective cardiac surgery. Biased V and J gene segment usage appeared to be present in both thymic and peripheral blood repertoires. The related research reported highly overlapping thymic TCR repertoires among unrelated individuals. TCR alpha and beta repertoires from roughly 8 infant thymus samples and four related peripheral blood samples were characterized in the study. The cohort included about 6 male and a couple of female infants, with donor ages spanning 7 to 244 days. Thymocytes were released mechanically from tissue and stored at -70 °C as pellets of about 9-32 million cells. Genomic DNA was extracted from frozen cell pellets with a QIAsymphony instrument. The immunoSEQ multiplex PCR assay was used to amplify the TCRB and TCRAD loci from a standardized amount of quality-controlled genomic DNA. The V(D)J region was spanned by amplicons of a length sufficient to cover the CDR3 and to identify V and J genes. Amplicon sequencing was performed on an Illumina platform through the commercial immunoSEQ service. Primer bias and sequencing errors were corrected as previously described, and TCRAD and TCRB definitions were based on the IMGT database. Repertoires were analysed with immunoSEQ Analyzer 3.0 and VDJTools, covering basic statistics, V/J segment usage, diversity estimates, rarefaction and pairwise overlap. To estimate diversity, the Chao1, ChaoE, Efron-Thisted, Shannon and inverse Simpson indices were applied, and diversity was also estimated on datasets down-sampled to the smallest sample. Repertoire overlap was determined by strict matching of CDR3 nucleotide sequence, V gene and J gene, and Jaccard-based multidimensional scaling clustering was applied. On average, thymus samples gave 650,000 to 1,000,000 unique TCRB clonotypes, whereas blood samples gave roughly 80,000.

Sequencing was done on a sample of thymocytes. The chain is made from TRBV6-6 and TRBJ2-7, and possibly TRBD1, on 5 matching bases. This sequence originates from a girl under two years old with a congenital heart defect. Donor details come from another sample of the same person, matched by shared clones. The bases are TGTGCCAGCAGCCATTACTTTAGGGGATTGTCCTACGAGCAGTACTTC. The encoded protein is CASSHYFRGLSYEQYF.